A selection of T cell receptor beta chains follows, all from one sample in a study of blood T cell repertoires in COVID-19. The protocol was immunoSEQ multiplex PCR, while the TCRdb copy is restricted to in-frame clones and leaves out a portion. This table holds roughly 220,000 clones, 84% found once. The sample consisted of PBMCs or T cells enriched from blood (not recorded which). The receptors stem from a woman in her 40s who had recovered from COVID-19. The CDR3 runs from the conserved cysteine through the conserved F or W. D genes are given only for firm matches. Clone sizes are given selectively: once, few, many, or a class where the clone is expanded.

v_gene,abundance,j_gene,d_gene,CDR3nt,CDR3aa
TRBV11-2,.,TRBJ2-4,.,TGTGCCAGCAGCTTAGCGGTGGCGGCTCTAGCCAAAAACATTCAGTACTTC,CASSLAVAALAKNIQYF
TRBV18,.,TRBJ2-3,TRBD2,TGTGCCAGCTCATTAGGACTAGCGGGAGTGGATACGCAGTATTTT,CASSLGLAGVDTQYF
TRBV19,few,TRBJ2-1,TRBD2,TGTGCCAGTAGGGGCCAAGCGGGAGAATCCTACAATGAGCAGTTCTTC,CASRGQAGESYNEQFF
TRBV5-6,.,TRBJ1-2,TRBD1,TGTGCCAGCAGCGACAGGGGCCGAGGCTACACCTTC,CASSDRGRGYTF
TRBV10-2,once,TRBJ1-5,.,TGCGCCAGCAGTGACCCCGTCGGCGCTTCGGGGATCAATCAGCCCCAGCATTTT,CASSDPVGASGINQPQHF
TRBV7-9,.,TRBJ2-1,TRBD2,TGTGCCAGCAGGGGAACTAGCGGTGTCTACAATGAGCAGTTCTTC,CASRGTSGVYNEQFF
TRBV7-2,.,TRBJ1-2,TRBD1,TGTGCCAGCAGCTTGGACAGGGGGCTTATTGGCTACACCTTC,CASSLDRGLIGYTF
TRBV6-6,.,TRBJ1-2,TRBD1,TGTGCCAGCAGACATTCTACACAGGGGGCTAACTATGGCTACACCTTC,CASRHSTQGANYGYTF
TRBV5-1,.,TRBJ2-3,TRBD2,TGCGCCAGCGCCTCGGGAGGGCCGACAGATACGCAGTATTTT,CASASGGPTDTQYF
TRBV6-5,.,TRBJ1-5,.,TGTGCCAGCAGTTACATACAGGGTGGACCCCAGCATTTT,CASSYIQGGPQHF
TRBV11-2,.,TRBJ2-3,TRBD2,TGTGCCAGCAGCTTAGGGCTAGCGGGAGTAGATACGCAGTATTTT,CASSLGLAGVDTQYF
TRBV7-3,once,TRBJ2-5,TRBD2,TGTGCCAGTGCTAGCGGGAGTAGGAGAGAGACCCAGTACTTC,CASASGSRRETQYF
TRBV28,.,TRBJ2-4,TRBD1,TGTGCCAGCAGTTCCCCCGCCGGGACAGACTACAAAAACATTCAGTACTTC,CASSSPAGTDYKNIQYF
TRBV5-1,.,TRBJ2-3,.,TGCGCCAGCAGTCTGTCTAGCACAGATACGCAGTATTTT,CASSLSSTDTQYF
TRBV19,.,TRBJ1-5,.,TGTGCCAGTAAGAAGACTTCAGCGGCCCAGCCCCAGCATTTT,CASKKTSAAQPQHF
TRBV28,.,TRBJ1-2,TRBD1,TGTGCCAGCAGTTCCTCAGGGACAGGGGGTGCCTACGATGGCTACACCTTC,CASSSSGTGGAYDGYTF
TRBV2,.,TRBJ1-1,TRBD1,TGTGCCTCCCAGGGGGAAATGAACACTGAAGCTTTCTTT,CASQGEMNTEAFF
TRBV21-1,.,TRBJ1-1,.,TGTGCCAGCAGCCTAGGTAGGGGTCTGAACACTGAAGCTTTCTTT,CASSLGRGLNTEAFF
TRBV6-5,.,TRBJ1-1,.,TGTGCCAGCACACGCTCCCTGGAGACTGAAGCTTTCTTT,CASTRSLETEAFF
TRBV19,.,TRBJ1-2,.,TGTGCCAGTAGTTTACAGGGTTCGTATGGCTACACCTTC,CASSLQGSYGYTF
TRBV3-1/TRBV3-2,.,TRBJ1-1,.,TGTGCCAGCAGCCAAGTGCTAAACACTGAAGCTTTCTTT,CASSQVLNTEAFF
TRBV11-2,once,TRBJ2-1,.,TGTGCGATTAGTGGAGCGGGCCCTAATGAGCAGTTCTTC,CAISGAGPNEQFF
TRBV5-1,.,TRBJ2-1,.,TGCGCCAGCAGCTTGGACGGGAACGACTACAATGAGCAGTTCTTC,CASSLDGNDYNEQFF
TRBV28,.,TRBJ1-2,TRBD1,TGTGCCAGCAGTTTAGGGGGGACAGTTAACACCTACTTAGGCTACACCTTC,CASSLGGTVNTYLGYTF
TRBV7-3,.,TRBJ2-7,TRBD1,TGTGCCAGCAGCCCTAATCCGGGACAGGTTCCTTACGAGCAGTACTTC,CASSPNPGQVPYEQYF
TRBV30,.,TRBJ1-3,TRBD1,TGTGCCTGGAGTGTCCAGACAGGGCCCGGAAACACCATATATTTT,CAWSVQTGPGNTIYF
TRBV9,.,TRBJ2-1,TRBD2,TGTGCCAGCAGCGTAGACCCCCAACTAGCGGCTTTCTACAATGAGCAGTTCTTC,CASSVDPQLAAFYNEQFF
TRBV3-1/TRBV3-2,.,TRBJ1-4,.,TGTGCCAGCAGCGACACGGGGGAAAAACTGTTTTTT,CASSDTGEKLFF
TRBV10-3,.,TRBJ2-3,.,TGTGCCATCAGCGATTCGGCGGCAGATACGCAGTATTTT,CAISDSAADTQYF
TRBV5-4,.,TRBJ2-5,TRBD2,TGTGCCAGCAGCCGAGGGGGGGCTAGCGGGAGGGCCCGGGAGACCCAGTACTTC,CASSRGGASGRARETQYF
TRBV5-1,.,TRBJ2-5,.,TGCGCCAGCAGCTCGACAGAACAAGAGACCCAGTACTTC,CASSSTEQETQYF
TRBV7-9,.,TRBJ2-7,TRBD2,TGTGCCAGCAGCTTAGTAGTGGGGACTAGCGGATCCTACGAGCAGTACTTC,CASSLVVGTSGSYEQYF
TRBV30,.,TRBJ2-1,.,TGTGCCTGGAGTGTACTGACAGGCTACAATGAGCAGTTCTTC,CAWSVLTGYNEQFF
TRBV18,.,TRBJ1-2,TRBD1,TGTGCCAGCTCACCGAAACAGGGGAACTATGGCTACACCTTC,CASSPKQGNYGYTF
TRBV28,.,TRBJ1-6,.,TGTGCCAGCAGTTTCCCATTATGGGGGGAAGGGGCCTATAATTCACCCCTCCACTTT,CASSFPLWGEGAYNSPLHF
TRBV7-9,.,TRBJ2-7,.,TGTGCCAGCAGCGGTCGGGATGAGCAGTACTTC,CASSGRDEQYF
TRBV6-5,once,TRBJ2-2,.,TGTGCCAGCAGACCCCCCACGGACACCGGGGAGCTGTTTTTT,CASRPPTDTGELFF
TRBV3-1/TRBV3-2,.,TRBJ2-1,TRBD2,TGTGCCAGCAGCCAAGCTCCCGGGAGCGGGAGCTCAGGCAATGAGCAGTTCTTC,CASSQAPGSGSSGNEQFF